This TCR beta chain came from a study of OX40 agonist ivuxolimab in advanced cancers. Study in general: From roughly 23 to 90 years was the age range, with a mean of around 60 years, and around 83% were male. Findings of the study overall: Some nonresponders also had low normalized T-cell clonal expansion. The antigen specificity of the peripheral T cells (those that were expanded) was not determined.

V lost 5 bases to trimming and J lost 0 bases, with 22 bases between them. Germline CDR1 and CDR2: SSHAT and FNYEAQ (reference sequence). The CDR3 covers 18 residues. As concerns this clone: Its antigen is not identified.

The assay was immunoSEQ multiplex PCR, and TCRdb's table has in-frame clones only and misses some. The sample lists tens of thousands of clones; about 89% were seen once. The V and J genes are TRBV7-7 and TRBJ1-1, with D tentatively TRBD1 (5 bases). Here the sequenced sample was CD4+ or CD8+ T cells sorted from blood, taken in a trial of the OX40 agonist ivuxolimab. The origin of this receptor is an adult with an advanced solid tumor such as melanoma, head and neck, liver or kidney cancer. The CDR3 DNA follows: TGTGCCAGCAGCCACAGACTTCGGGACGAGAGCATGAACACTGAAGCTTTCTTT. This codes for CASSHRLRDESMNTEAFF.